The rows below give T cell receptor beta chains drawn from one sample of a study of T-cell reconstitution after alpha-beta-depleted transplantation in children. One entry per CDR3 protein, called by TCRdb with MiXCR from the PCR reads. This repertoire shows 900,000 or so distinct CDR3 sequences, roughly 15% found once; its top ten account for approximately 4.5%. The sequencing here drew on PBMCs, mostly from graft donor cells, taken 360 days after TCRalphabeta/CD19-depleted stem cell transplant. These receptors were collected from a male patient aged 10 to 17 who had a stem cell transplant for acute lymphoblastic leukemia, so the T cells may come from the graft donor. Each CDR3 is given with its conserved first and last residue. The D gene is left open where the match is weak. A clone size is listed for some rows: how often the clone was seen (once, few, many), or a class if it is expanded.

CDR3,DNA,J,size,D,V
CASSRLPLSYEQYF,TGTGCCAGCAGCCGGCTCCCGCTCTCCTACGAGCAGTACTTC,TRBJ2-7,few,.,TRBV14
CASSRGVPYNEQFF,TGTGCCAGCAGCCGCGGGGTCCCCTACAATGAGCAGTTCTTC,TRBJ2-1,.,.,TRBV7-3
CASSLDENTIYF,TGTGCCAGCAGCTTGGACGAAAACACCATATATTTT,TRBJ1-3,.,.,TRBV5-4
CASSYIGRETQYF,TGTGCCAGCAGTTACATAGGTCGAGAGACCCAGTACTTC,TRBJ2-5,.,.,TRBV6-2/TRBV6-3
CASSDRTGPYNEQFF,TGTGCCAGCAGTGACCGGACAGGGCCCTACAATGAGCAGTTCTTC,TRBJ2-1,many,TRBD1,TRBV2
CASSLPAGSFDQPQHF,TGTGCCAGCAGTTTACCCGCAGGGTCTTTCGATCAGCCCCAGCATTTT,TRBJ1-5,.,.,TRBV12-3/TRBV12-4
CASSLVLAPGNTIYF,TGTGCCAGCAGCTTAGTTTTAGCCCCTGGAAACACCATATATTTT,TRBJ1-3,few,.,TRBV7-9
CASSYGRIPNYGYTF,TGTGCCAGCAGTTACGGACGGATTCCTAACTATGGCTACACCTTC,TRBJ1-2,few,.,TRBV6-5
CSATDRVTYEQYF,TGCAGTGCTACGGACAGGGTAACCTACGAGCAGTACTTC,TRBJ2-7,few,TRBD1,TRBV20-1
CATSPGGNEQFF,TGTGCCACCAGTCCGGGGGGGAATGAGCAGTTCTTC,TRBJ2-1,few,TRBD2,TRBV24-1
CASRSRSRSSGANVLTF,TGTGCCAGCAGGAGCAGGAGTCGTTCCTCTGGGGCCAACGTCCTGACTTTC,TRBJ2-6,few,.,TRBV28
CASSGGPLLNSPLHF,TGTGCCAGCAGTGGGGGTCCCCTTCTTAATTCACCCCTCCACTTT,TRBJ1-6,.,.,TRBV25-1
CASSPPSFQETQYF,TGTGCCAGCTCACCGCCATCCTTCCAAGAGACCCAGTACTTC,TRBJ2-5,few,.,TRBV18
CASSSGAGPPNEKLFF,TGCGCCAGCAGCTCGGGGGCCGGTCCCCCTAATGAAAAACTGTTTTTT,TRBJ1-4,.,.,TRBV5-1
CASSIHSLPSGNTIYF,TGTGCCAGTAGTATCCACAGCCTCCCCTCTGGAAACACCATATATTTT,TRBJ1-3,few,.,TRBV19
CSASGTSAASDTQYF,TGCAGTGCTAGTGGGACTAGCGCAGCATCGGATACGCAGTATTTT,TRBJ2-3,few,TRBD2,TRBV20-1
CSARGGPQETQYF,TGCAGTGCTAGAGGGGGACCTCAAGAGACCCAGTACTTC,TRBJ2-5,many,.,TRBV20-1
CSARGGTSANEQFF,TGCAGTGCTAGAGGGGGGACTAGCGCCAATGAGCAGTTCTTC,TRBJ2-1,many,TRBD2,TRBV20-1
CASSLRDRGLYHEQFF,TGTGCCAGCAGCCTGCGGGACAGGGGGCTCTACCATGAGCAGTTCTTC,TRBJ2-1,.,TRBD1,TRBV5-8
CASSLRQPNEKLFF,TGTGCCAGCAGCTTAAGGCAGCCGAATGAAAAACTGTTTTTT,TRBJ1-4,.,.,TRBV11-2
CASSELGQAYEQYF,TGTGCCAGCAGTGAATTAGGACAGGCCTACGAGCAGTACTTC,TRBJ2-7,.,TRBD1,TRBV25-1
CSATPTNTGELFF,TGCAGCGCCACTCCTACGAACACCGGGGAGCTGTTTTTT,TRBJ2-2,many,.,TRBV29-1
CASSHTKGYKEEYF,TGTGCCAGCAGCCACACGAAGGGTTACAAGGAGGAGTACTTC,TRBJ2-7,many,.,TRBV3-1
CASSSVGKLFF,TGTGCCAGCAGCTCGGTGGGAAAACTGTTTTTT,TRBJ1-4,.,.,TRBV11-2
CSGTKAGELFF,TGCAGCGGTACCAAGGCCGGGGAGCTGTTTTTT,TRBJ2-2,.,.,TRBV29-1
CASSLHRYNEQFF,TGTGCCAGCAGCTTACACAGATACAATGAGCAGTTCTTC,TRBJ2-1,.,.,TRBV7-6
CSVITSSPYEQYF,TGCAGCGTTATTACGTCCTCCCCGTACGAGCAGTACTTC,TRBJ2-7,many,.,TRBV29-1
CASSRIAGSYNEQFF,TGCGCCAGCAGCCGAATAGCGGGATCTTACAATGAGCAGTTCTTC,TRBJ2-1,many,TRBD2,TRBV5-1
CASSYSSRGLYYTGELFF,TGTGCCAGCAGTTACTCCTCACGGGGGCTTTATTACACCGGGGAGCTGTTTTTT,TRBJ2-2,.,.,TRBV6-5
CASSEARIRQETQYF,TGTGCCAGCAGCGAGGCCCGGATCCGCCAAGAGACCCAGTACTTC,TRBJ2-5,.,.,TRBV7-9
CASSSKAGGSYEQYF,TGTGCCAGCAGCTCGAAAGCGGGAGGTTCCTACGAGCAGTACTTC,TRBJ2-7,few,TRBD2,TRBV7-8
CSVEEQYTDTQYF,TGCAGCGTTGAAGAGCAGTACACAGATACGCAGTATTTT,TRBJ2-3,.,.,TRBV29-1
CASSFQSQYF,TGTGCCAGCAGCTTCCAGTCGCAGTATTTT,TRBJ2-3,.,.,TRBV7-2
CASSLEWSIRDTQYF,TGCGCCAGCAGCTTGGAATGGAGCATCCGAGATACGCAGTATTTT,TRBJ2-3,.,.,TRBV5-1
CASSAGTGNEQFF,TGCGCCAGCAGCGCCGGGACGGGGAATGAGCAGTTCTTC,TRBJ2-1,few,.,TRBV5-1
CASSGSAGAGYEQYF,TGTGCCAGCAGCGGTTCCGCGGGAGCAGGATACGAGCAGTACTTC,TRBJ2-7,many,TRBD2,TRBV14
CASSQTGTVSSYEQYF,TGCGCCAGCAGCCAGACCGGGACAGTAAGCTCCTACGAGCAGTACTTC,TRBJ2-7,few,TRBD1,TRBV4-1
CASSWGVNQPQHF,TGTGCCAGCAGTTGGGGGGTTAATCAGCCCCAGCATTTT,TRBJ1-5,few,.,TRBV27
CASSPGLAGYFETQYF,TGTGCCAGCAGTCCGGGACTAGCGGGATATTTCGAGACCCAGTACTTC,TRBJ2-5,few,TRBD2,TRBV2
CASRTLAGAIYNEQFF,TGTGCCAGTAGGACATTAGCGGGAGCAATCTACAATGAGCAGTTCTTC,TRBJ2-1,.,TRBD2,TRBV19
CASSLGRAVTYEQYF,TGTGCCAGCAGTTTAGGTCGGGCAGTGACCTACGAGCAGTACTTC,TRBJ2-7,.,.,TRBV12-3/TRBV12-4
CASSRRDRETQYF,TGCGCCAGCAGCCGCCGGGACAGAGAGACCCAGTACTTC,TRBJ2-5,few,TRBD1,TRBV4-1
CASSRDNPSNQPQHF,TGTGCCAGCAGTCGTGACAACCCAAGCAATCAGCCCCAGCATTTT,TRBJ1-5,.,.,TRBV12-3/TRBV12-4
CASSQAPADRPYEQYF,TGCGCCAGCAGCCAAGCTCCCGCGGACAGACCCTACGAGCAGTACTTC,TRBJ2-7,.,.,TRBV4-1
CASSALRLLNTEAFF,TGTGCCAGCAGCGCCCTCAGACTCCTGAACACTGAAGCTTTCTTT,TRBJ1-1,few,.,TRBV7-3
CASSHSRRSSGNTIYF,TGTGCCAGCAGCCACAGCCGGAGGAGCTCTGGAAACACCATATATTTT,TRBJ1-3,few,.,TRBV6-1
CASSYGAMGDTQYF,TGTGCCAGCAGTTACGGTGCGATGGGGGATACGCAGTATTTT,TRBJ2-3,many,.,TRBV6-5